The 28 T cell receptor beta chains reported below all come from one sample, sequenced in a study of T-cell reconstitution after alpha-beta-depleted transplantation in children. Unique molecular identifiers were built into the TCRbeta library. Using its own MiXCR run on the PCR reads, TCRdb lists one record per CDR3 protein. The table has 670,000 or so distinct CDR3 sequences, under 15% seen once. The source material was PBMCs, sampled before TCRalphabeta/CD19-depleted stem cell transplant. The receptors come from a girl aged 2-9 years with congenital amegakaryocytic thrombocytopenia, due to receive a stem cell transplant.

This clonotype has a count of ten or more. CDR3 sequence: CASSPSGPYNEQFF. The CDR3 DNA is TGCGCCAGCAGCCCCTCGGGCCCCTACAATGAGCAGTTCTTC. The chain recombines TRBV5-1 with TRBJ2-1; D uncertain. Germline V gives CDR1 SGHRS, CDR2 YFSETQ. The CDR3 covers 14 residues. Trimming pared 4 bases from V and 2 bases from J, leaving 10 bases between.

This clonotype showed up many times. CDR3 nucleotides: TGCAGCGTTGAAGGCGCCGACCCGAACACCGGGGAGCTGTTTTTT. It codes for CSVEGADPNTGELFF. The gene calls are TRBV29-1 and TRBJ2-2, with D uncertain. Germline values: CDR1 SQVTM, CDR2 ANQGSEA. The length of the CDR3 is 15 residues. The V gene lost 1 base and the J gene lost 0 bases, with 9 bases spanning the gap.

The rearrangement links TRBV3-1 to TRBJ2-5; D is unclear. This CDR3 comprises 12 residues. Germline V gene data show CDR1 as LGHDT and CDR2 as YNNKEL (reference sequence). V dropped 5 bases and J dropped 5 bases, with 9 bases sitting between them. This CDR3 is CASSGRTETQYF. The CDR3 DNA is TGTGCCAGCAGCGGACGCACTGAGACCCAGTACTTC.

The gene calls are TRBV14 and TRBJ1-1; D remains unclear. Germline V CDR1 and CDR2: SGHDN, FVKESK. Trimming pared 0 bases from V and 9 bases from J, leaving 14 bases between. The CDR3 extends over 14 amino acids. CDR3 nucleotide sequence: TGTGCCAGCAGCCAAGACAGCCGTGGGTGGAAAGCTTTCTTT. As protein: CASSQDSRGWKAFF. The full variable domain, rest sourced from reference TRBV14 and TRBJ1-1, is EAGVTQFPSHSVIEKGQTVTLRCDPISGHDNLYWYRRVMGKEIKFLLHFVKESKQDESGMPNNRFLAERTGGTYSTLKVQPAELEDSGVYFCASSQDSRGWKAFFGQGTRLTVV.

Ten or more counts support this clonotype. The chain recombines TRBV11-2 with TRBJ2-2, with D hard to call. The CDR3 runs to 12 residues. The V gene's germline CDR1 is SGHAT and CDR2 FQNNGV. Trimming shortened V by 5 bases and J by 5 bases, and 6 bases separated the two germline ends. The CDR3 region is CASSPATGELFF. CDR3 bases: TGTGCCAGCAGCCCCGCGACCGGGGAGCTGTTTTTT.

Many counts were recorded for this clonotype. The rearrangement uses TRBV5-1 and TRBJ2-5; TRBD2 agrees at 10 bases. The V gene's germline CDR1 is SGHRS and CDR2 YFSETQ. The CDR3 is 14 amino acids. J was trimmed by 3 bases and V by 6 bases; bases with no gene match: 5. The CDR3 DNA reads TGCGCCAGCACCTACGGACTAGCGGAAGAGACCCAGTACTTC. Amino acid sequence: CASTYGLAEETQYF.

This clonotype was counted ten times or more. This chain connects TRBV30 to TRBJ2-7; 10 positions agree with TRBD1. CDR1 is GTSNPN, CDR2 SVGIG, per germline (reference sequence). V shed 7 bases and J 6 bases; nucleotides not matched to a gene: 6. The CDR3 totals 12 residues. The chain's CDR3 is CASGQGLGEQYF. CDR3 in DNA: TGTGCCTCGGGACAGGGGTTAGGCGAGCAGTACTTC. Variable domain in full (rest from reference TRBV30 and TRBJ2-7): SQTIHQWPATLVQPVGSPLSLECTVEGTSNPNLYWYRQAAGRGLQLLFYSVGIGQISSEVPQNLSASRPQDRQFILSSKKLLLSDSGFYLCASGQGLGEQYFGPGTRLTVT.

This clonotype was picked up a small number of times. This chain uses TRBV12-3 or TRBV12-4 with TRBJ1-5; perhaps TRBD1 as D (5 bases). V was clipped by 7 bases and J by 6 bases, with 19 bases between them. The CDR3 runs 15 residues. CDR3 protein: CASTLGEPGGQPQHF. The CDR3 DNA reads TGTGCCAGCACCCTAGGGGAGCCCGGTGGTCAGCCCCAGCATTTT.

The genes are TRBV10-3 and TRBJ2-6, with 9 bases aligning to TRBD1. The germline V gene has CDR1 ENHRY and CDR2 SYGVKD. The length of the CDR3 is 18 residues. Trimming at V came to 3 bases and at J to 0 bases, leaving 6 bases not matched to a gene. The CDR3 loop reads CAISDVTGGSSGANVLTF. In DNA form, the CDR3 reads TGTGCCATCAGTGATGTGACAGGGGGTAGCTCTGGGGCCAACGTCCTGACTTTC.

This clonotype appeared many times. The chain links TRBV5-1 to TRBJ2-1, with 10 nucleotides matching TRBD2. Germline V CDR1 and CDR2: SGHRS, YFSETQ. The J segment lost 2 bases and the V segment lost 0 bases, leaving 5 bases of the junction unmatched. The CDR3 contains 17 residues. CDR3 nucleotide sequence: TGCGCCAGCAGCTTGGGCGGGACTAGCGTTACCTACAATGAGCAGTTCTTC. It specifies CASSLGGTSVTYNEQFF.

The chain employs TRBV12-3 or TRBV12-4 and TRBJ2-1; D remains unclear. CDR3 size: 12 residues. The ends were cut back, 5 bases at V and 8 bases at J, with 10 bases in the middle. The CDR3 sequence is CASSGSRDEQFF. In nucleotides, the CDR3 is TGTGCCAGCAGTGGGTCTAGAGATGAGCAGTTCTTC.

The chain employs TRBV7-9 and TRBJ2-7; D gene unclear. Trimming stripped 7 bases from V and 5 bases from J, with 12 bases between. This CDR3 comprises 12 residues. The V gene's germline CDR1 is SEHNR and CDR2 FQNEAQ (reference sequence). The CDR3 reads CASTGLRDEQYF. CDR3 coding DNA: TGTGCCAGCACGGGTCTCCGCGACGAGCAGTACTTC.

Only a few counts were recorded for this clonotype. The chain recombines TRBV10-3 with TRBJ2-5; 10 bases line up with TRBD2. Germline V gives CDR1 ENHRY, CDR2 SYGVKD. With 6 bases clipped from V and 2 bases from J, the junction kept 9 bases outside the gene matches. The CDR3 consists of 16 residues. The CDR3 protein is CAIRASGRWEQETQYF. CDR3 sequence (DNA): TGTGCCATCAGGGCTAGCGGGAGATGGGAGCAAGAGACCCAGTACTTC.

This clonotype was seen a few times. The CDR3 DNA is TGTGCCAGCAGCTTTCGGGACTTTCCCCCCAATGAGCAGTTCTTC. Translated: CASSFRDFPPNEQFF. The V call is TRBV7-9, the J call TRBJ2-1, with D tentatively TRBD2 (6 bases). V lost 3 bases and J 6 bases, leaving 15 bases between the germline ends. The CDR3 totals 15 residues. Germline CDR1 SEHNR, CDR2 FQNEAQ (reference sequence).

This clonotype has ten or more counts. The CDR3 reads CASRQPGQTAGELFF. The CDR3 DNA reads as TGTGCCAGCAGACAACCGGGACAGACCGCCGGGGAGCTGTTTTTT. The V and J genes are TRBV12-3 or TRBV12-4 and TRBJ2-2; 7 positions agree with TRBD1. The trim removed 6 bases at V and 6 bases at J, leaving 10 bases unmatched. This CDR3 contains 15 residues.

The V and J genes are TRBV30 and TRBJ2-3; TRBD2 aligns across 9 bases. After removal of 0 bases from V and 6 bases from J, the junction contained 7 bases not matched to a gene. CDR3 length: 15 residues. Looked up from germline, CDR1 is GTSNPN and CDR2 is SVGIG (reference sequence). The CDR3 nucleotides are TGTGCCTGGAGTGTAACCGGGACTAGCCCGGATACGCAGTATTTT. It is translated as CAWSVTGTSPDTQYF.

The rearrangement joins TRBV7-6 to TRBJ2-7, with 10 bases fitting TRBD1. Germline V gene data show CDR1 as SGHVS and CDR2 as FNYEAQ. The CDR3 is made up of 15 amino acids. V lost 3 bases to trimming and J lost 6 bases; unmatched junction nucleotides: 8. The chain's CDR3 is CASSLGTGDGFEQYF. In nucleotides, the CDR3 is TGTGCCAGCAGCTTGGGGACAGGGGACGGTTTCGAGCAGTACTTC.

Many counts were recorded for this clonotype. This chain connects TRBV12-3 or TRBV12-4 to TRBJ2-1; D unclear. Trimming took 2 bases from V and 6 from J, leaving 20 bases between them. The CDR3 length is 17 residues. The CDR3 sequence: CASSLSLGGSISNEQFF. The CDR3 bases are TGTGCCAGCAGTTTAAGTCTGGGCGGATCTATTTCCAATGAGCAGTTCTTC.

This clonotype appeared many times. The chain carries TRBV12-3 or TRBV12-4 and TRBJ1-1; D possibly corresponds to TRBD1 (5 bases). The CDR3 has 12 residues. The V and J ends lost 4 bases and 6 bases respectively, with 9 bases between them. Here the CDR3 reads CASSSAGPEAFF. The CDR3 nucleotides read TGTGCCAGCAGTTCCGCAGGGCCTGAAGCTTTCTTT.

This clonotype was observed many times. The chain links TRBV29-1 to TRBJ2-1; TRBD1 is a possible D gene (5 bases). Looked up from germline, CDR1 is SQVTM and CDR2 is ANQGSEA. Trimming stripped 4 bases from V and 3 bases from J, with 13 bases between. CDR3 size: 14 residues. In DNA, the CDR3 is TGCAGCGTTGCCCGTGGGGCTAGCTACAATGAGCAGTTCTTC. Amino acids: CSVARGASYNEQFF.

This clonotype came up many times. The chain links TRBV7-2 to TRBJ2-1; TRBD2 matches 9 bases. The germline V gene encodes CDR1 SGHTA and CDR2 FQGNSA. V shed 1 base, J shed 7 bases, and the junction held 5 bases outside the gene matches. The CDR3 has 15 residues. The CDR3 nucleotides read TGTGCCAGCAGCTTAGACGCGGGAGGGCCTAATGAGCAGTTCTTC. Protein product: CASSLDAGGPNEQFF.

At least ten counts were recorded for this clonotype. The chain joins TRBV5-1 to TRBJ1-1, with TRBD1 identical over 7 bases. The J segment lost 6 bases and the V segment lost 1 base, leaving 6 bases of the junction unmatched. There are 14 residues in the CDR3. Germline V CDR1 and CDR2: SGHRS, YFSETQ. This chain's CDR3 is CASSLTGEYAEAFF. CDR3 coding DNA: TGCGCCAGCAGCTTGACAGGGGAATATGCTGAAGCTTTCTTT. Looking up the rest from reference TRBV5-1 and TRBJ1-1 gives the full variable domain: KAGVTQTPRYLIKTRGQQVTLSCSPISGHRSVSWYQQTPGQGLQFLFEYFSETQRNKGNFPGRFSGRQFSNSRSEMNVSTLELGDSALYLCASSLTGEYAEAFFGQGTRLTVV.

This clonotype was counted ten times or more. The chain joins TRBV29-1 to TRBJ2-1; D gene uncertain. Trimming removed 5 bases at V and 0 bases at J, with 11 bases between. Germline V gene lookup returns CDR1 SQVTM and CDR2 ANQGSEA. This CDR3 region has 14 residues. The CDR3 loop is CSVNRQSSYNEQFF. The CDR3 DNA reads TGCAGCGTTAACCGTCAAAGCTCCTACAATGAGCAGTTCTTC.

A word on this clonotype: Since a much larger clone is just one base distant, this may be a read error. This chain uses TRBV12-3 or TRBV12-4 with TRBJ2-3; 7 bases agree with TRBD2. CDR3 length: 14 residues. The CDR3 is CAGSFVAGDNTQYF. CDR3 nucleotides: TGTGCCGGCAGTTTTGTGGCGGGGGATAATACGCAGTATTTT.

The table lists this clonotype with many counts. This rearrangement joins TRBV7-8 to TRBJ1-6; no clear D gene. Trimming took 8 bases from V and 7 from J, leaving 12 bases between them. Germline values: CDR1 SGHVS, CDR2 FQNEAQ. The CDR3 has 13 amino acids. The CDR3 here is CASVYGRNSPLHF. Written as DNA, the CDR3 is TGTGCCAGCGTTTACGGACGAAATTCACCCCTCCACTTT.

At least ten counts were recorded for this clonotype. The chain uses TRBV20-1 and TRBJ1-6; D gene unclear. Trimming stripped 0 bases from V and 3 bases from J, with 6 bases between. CDR1 is DFQATT and CDR2 is SNEGSKA in the germline V gene (reference sequence). The CDR3 totals 14 residues. The CDR3 protein is CSARESDYNSPLHF. CDR3 bases: TGCAGTGCTAGAGAGTCAGACTATAATTCACCCCTCCACTTT.

This clonotype was seen more than once but under ten times. The V and J genes are TRBV3-1 and TRBJ2-7; D is perhaps TRBD1 (5 bases). The V gene's germline CDR1 is LGHDT and CDR2 YNNKEL (reference sequence). CDR3 size: 13 residues. V lost 8 bases and J 3 bases, leaving 14 bases between the germline ends. The DNA of the CDR3 is TGTGCCAGCGGGCAGGGTGGGTACTACGAGCAGTACTTC. As protein: CASGQGGYYEQYF.

This clonotype has ten or more counts. The V gene is TRBV10-3, the J gene TRBJ2-3; 16 bases line up with TRBD2. The CDR3 runs 17 residues. Germline trimming cut 6 bases from V and 2 bases from J; bases unmatched to any gene: 5. Per the germline V gene, CDR1 is ENHRY and CDR2 is SYGVKD. The CDR3 loop is CAISGTSGRAITDTQYF. The CDR3 bases are TGTGCCATCAGCGGGACTAGCGGGAGGGCAATCACAGATACGCAGTATTTT.